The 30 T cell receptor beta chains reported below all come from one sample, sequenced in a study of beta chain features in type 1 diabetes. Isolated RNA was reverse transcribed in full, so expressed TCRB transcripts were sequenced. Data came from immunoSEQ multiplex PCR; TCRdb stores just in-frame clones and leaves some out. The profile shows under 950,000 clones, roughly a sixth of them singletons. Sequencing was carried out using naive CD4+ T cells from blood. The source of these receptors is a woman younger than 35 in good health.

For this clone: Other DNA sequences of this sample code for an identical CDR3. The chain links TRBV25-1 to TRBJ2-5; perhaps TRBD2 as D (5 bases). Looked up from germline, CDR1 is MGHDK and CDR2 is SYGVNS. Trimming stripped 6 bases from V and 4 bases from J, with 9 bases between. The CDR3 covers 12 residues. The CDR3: CASSAGRETQYF. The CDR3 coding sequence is TGTGCCAGCAGCGCGGGCCGAGAGACCCAGTACTTC.

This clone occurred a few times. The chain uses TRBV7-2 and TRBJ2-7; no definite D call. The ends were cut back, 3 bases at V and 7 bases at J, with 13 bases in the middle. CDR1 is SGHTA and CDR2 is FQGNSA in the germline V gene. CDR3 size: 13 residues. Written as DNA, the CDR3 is TGTGCCAGCAGCTTTTCCAGGTCCGGAGAGCAGTACTTC. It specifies CASSFSRSGEQYF.

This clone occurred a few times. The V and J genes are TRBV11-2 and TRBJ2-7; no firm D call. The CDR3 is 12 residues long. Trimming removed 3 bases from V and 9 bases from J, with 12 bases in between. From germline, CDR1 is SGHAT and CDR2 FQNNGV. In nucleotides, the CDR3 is TGTGCCAGCAGCTTGGATCGTTTGGTGCAGTACTTC. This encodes CASSLDRLVQYF.

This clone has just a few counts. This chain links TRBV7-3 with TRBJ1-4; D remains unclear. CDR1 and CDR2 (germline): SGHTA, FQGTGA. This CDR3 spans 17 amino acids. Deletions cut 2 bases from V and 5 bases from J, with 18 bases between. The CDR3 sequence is CASSLSAEDDKNEKLFF. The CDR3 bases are TGTGCCAGCAGCTTATCAGCGGAAGACGATAAAAATGAAAAACTGTTTTTT.

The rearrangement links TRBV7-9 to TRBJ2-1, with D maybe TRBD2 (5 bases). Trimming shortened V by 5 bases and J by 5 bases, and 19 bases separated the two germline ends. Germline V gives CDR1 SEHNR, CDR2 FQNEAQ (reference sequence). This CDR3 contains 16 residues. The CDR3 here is CASSQSKLVGHNEQFF. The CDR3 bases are TGTGCCAGCAGCCAGTCAAAACTAGTCGGGCACAATGAGCAGTTCTTC. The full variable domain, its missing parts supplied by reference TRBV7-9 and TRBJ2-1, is DTGVSQNPRHKITKRGQNVTFRCDPISEHNRLYWYRQTLGQGPEFLTYFQNEAQLEKSRLLSDRFSAERPKGSFSTLEIQRTEQGDSAMYLCASSQSKLVGHNEQFFGPGTRLTVL.

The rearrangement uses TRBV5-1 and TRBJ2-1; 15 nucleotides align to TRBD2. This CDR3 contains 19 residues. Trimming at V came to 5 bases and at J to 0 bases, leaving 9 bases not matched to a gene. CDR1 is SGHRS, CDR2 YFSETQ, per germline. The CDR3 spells CASSSIPGLAGGSYNEQFF. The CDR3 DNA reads TGCGCCAGCAGTTCCATTCCGGGACTAGCGGGAGGCTCCTACAATGAGCAGTTCTTC.

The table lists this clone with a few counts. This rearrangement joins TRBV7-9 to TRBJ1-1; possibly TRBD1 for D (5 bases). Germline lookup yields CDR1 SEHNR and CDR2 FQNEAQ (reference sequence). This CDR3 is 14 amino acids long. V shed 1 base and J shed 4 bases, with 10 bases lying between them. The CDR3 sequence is CASSLGGVLTEAFF. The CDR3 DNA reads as TGTGCCAGCAGCTTAGGAGGGGTGCTCACTGAAGCTTTCTTT.

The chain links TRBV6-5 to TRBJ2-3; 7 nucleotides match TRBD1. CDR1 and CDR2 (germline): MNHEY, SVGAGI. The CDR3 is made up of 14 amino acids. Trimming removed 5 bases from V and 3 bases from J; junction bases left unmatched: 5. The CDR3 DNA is TGTGCCAGCAGTCGACAGGGCCCGACAGATACGCAGTATTTT. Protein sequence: CASSRQGPTDTQYF.

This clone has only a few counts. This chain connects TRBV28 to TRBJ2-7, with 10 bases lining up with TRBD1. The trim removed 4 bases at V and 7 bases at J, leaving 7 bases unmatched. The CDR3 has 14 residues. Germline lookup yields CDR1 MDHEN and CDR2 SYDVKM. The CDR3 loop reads CASSSGQGVDEQYF. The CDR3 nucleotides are TGTGCCAGCAGTTCAGGACAGGGGGTGGATGAGCAGTACTTC.

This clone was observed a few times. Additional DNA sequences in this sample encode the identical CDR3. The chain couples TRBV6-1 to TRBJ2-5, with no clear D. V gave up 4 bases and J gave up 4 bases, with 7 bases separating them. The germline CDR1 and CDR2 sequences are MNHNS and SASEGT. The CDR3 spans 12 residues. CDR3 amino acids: CASSVSRETQYF. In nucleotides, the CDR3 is TGTGCCAGCAGTGTATCCAGAGAGACCCAGTACTTC.

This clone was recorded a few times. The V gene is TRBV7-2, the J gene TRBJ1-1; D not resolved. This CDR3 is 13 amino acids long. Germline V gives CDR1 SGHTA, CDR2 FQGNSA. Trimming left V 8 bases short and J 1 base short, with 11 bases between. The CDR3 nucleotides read TGTGCCAGCCGAACCGATTGGAACACTGAAGCTTTCTTT. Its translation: CASRTDWNTEAFF.

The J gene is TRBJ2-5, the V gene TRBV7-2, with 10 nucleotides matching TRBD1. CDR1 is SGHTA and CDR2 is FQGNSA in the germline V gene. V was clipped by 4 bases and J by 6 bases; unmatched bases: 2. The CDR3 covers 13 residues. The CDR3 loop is CASSWDRGQTQYF. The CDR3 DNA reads TGTGCCAGCAGCTGGGACAGGGGACAGACCCAGTACTTC.

The CDR3 coding sequence is TGTGCCAGCAGCTTTGCAGGGAGCTCTGGGGCCAACGTCCTGACTTTC. Translation: CASSFAGSSGANVLTF. The rearrangement links TRBV11-2 to TRBJ2-6; D might be TRBD1 or TRBD2, each matching 5 bases. The CDR3 loop spans 16 amino acids. Between the trimmed V and J ends, which lost 3 bases and 0 bases, there was a span of 9 bases. The germline gives CDR1 SGHAT, CDR2 FQNNGV. Full variable domain (remainder filled in from reference TRBV11-2 and TRBJ2-6): EAGVAQSPRYKIIEKRQSVAFWCNPISGHATLYWYQQILGQGPKLLIQFQNNGVVDDSQLPKDRFSAERLKGVDSTLKIQPAKLEDSAVYLCASSFAGSSGANVLTFGAGSRLTVL.

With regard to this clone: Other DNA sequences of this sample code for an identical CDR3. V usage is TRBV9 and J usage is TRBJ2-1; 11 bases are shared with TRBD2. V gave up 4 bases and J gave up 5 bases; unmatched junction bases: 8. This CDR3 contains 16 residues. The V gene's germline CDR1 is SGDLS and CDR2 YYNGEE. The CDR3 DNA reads TGTGCCAGCAGCCCCCGTTTAGCGGGAGGGAACAATGAGCAGTTCTTC. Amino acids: CASSPRLAGGNNEQFF.

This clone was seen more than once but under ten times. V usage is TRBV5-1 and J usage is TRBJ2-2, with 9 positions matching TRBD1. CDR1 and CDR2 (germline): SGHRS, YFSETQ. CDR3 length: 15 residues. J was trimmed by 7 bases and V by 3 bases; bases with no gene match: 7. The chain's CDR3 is CASSSQGAPSGELFF. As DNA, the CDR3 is TGCGCCAGCAGCTCACAGGGGGCCCCGAGCGGGGAGCTGTTTTTT.

The CDR3: CASSLGHSSKETQYF. Here the CDR3 DNA reads TGCGCCAGCAGCTTGGGTCACAGCTCCAAAGAGACCCAGTACTTC. The chain joins TRBV5-1 to TRBJ2-5; D not certain. The CDR3 sequence is 15 residues long. Between the trimmed V and J ends, which lost 0 bases and 3 bases, there was a span of 12 bases. The V gene's germline CDR1 is SGHRS and CDR2 YFSETQ.

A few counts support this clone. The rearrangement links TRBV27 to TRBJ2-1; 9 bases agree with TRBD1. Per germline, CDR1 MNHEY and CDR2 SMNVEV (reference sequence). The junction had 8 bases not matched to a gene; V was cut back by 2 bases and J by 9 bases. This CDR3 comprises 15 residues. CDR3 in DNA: TGTGCCAGCAGTTTACAACAGGGGGCTGGATTTGAGCAGTTCTTC. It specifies CASSLQQGAGFEQFF.

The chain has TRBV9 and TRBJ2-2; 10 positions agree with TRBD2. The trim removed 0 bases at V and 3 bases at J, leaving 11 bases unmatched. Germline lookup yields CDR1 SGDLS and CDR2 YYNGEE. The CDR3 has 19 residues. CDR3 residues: CASSVEPSGSVLHTGELFF. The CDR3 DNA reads TGTGCCAGCAGCGTAGAACCTAGCGGGAGTGTGTTGCACACCGGGGAGCTGTTTTTT. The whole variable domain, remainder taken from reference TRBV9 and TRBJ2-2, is DSGVTQTPKHLITATGQRVTLRCSPRSGDLSVYWYQQSLDQGLQFLIQYYNGEERAKGNILERFSAQQFPDLHSELNLSSLELGDSALYFCASSVEPSGSVLHTGELFFGEGSRLTVL.

CDR3 DNA sequence: TGTGCCAGCAGTGACAGCCTAGGCTATGGCTACACCTTC. Its translation: CASSDSLGYGYTF. This chain links TRBV5-4 with TRBJ1-2; a weak D match, TRBD1 (5 bases). This CDR3 region has 13 residues. V was trimmed by 5 bases and J by 4 bases, leaving 12 bases between them. Germline loops: CDR1 SGHNT, CDR2 YYREEE (reference sequence).

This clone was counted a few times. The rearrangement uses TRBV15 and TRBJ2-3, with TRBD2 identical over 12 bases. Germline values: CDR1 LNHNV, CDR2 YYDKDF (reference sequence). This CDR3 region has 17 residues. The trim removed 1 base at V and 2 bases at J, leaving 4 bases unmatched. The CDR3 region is CATSRGLAGGLTDTQYF. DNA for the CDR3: TGTGCCACCAGCAGAGGCCTAGCGGGAGGGCTCACAGATACGCAGTATTTT.

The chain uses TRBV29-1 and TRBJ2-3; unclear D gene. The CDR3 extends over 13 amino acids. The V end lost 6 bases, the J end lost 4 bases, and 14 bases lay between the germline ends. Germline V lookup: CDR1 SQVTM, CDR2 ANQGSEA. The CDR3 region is CSVKRGGADTQYF. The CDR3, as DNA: TGCAGCGTGAAACGAGGTGGGGCAGATACGCAGTATTTT.

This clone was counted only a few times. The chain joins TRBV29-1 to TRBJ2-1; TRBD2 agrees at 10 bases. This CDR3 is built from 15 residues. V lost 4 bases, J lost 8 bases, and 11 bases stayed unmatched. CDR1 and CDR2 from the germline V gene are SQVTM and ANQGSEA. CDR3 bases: TGCAGCGTTGCGGAACTAGCGGGAAGAACGGATGAGCAGTTCTTC. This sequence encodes CSVAELAGRTDEQFF.

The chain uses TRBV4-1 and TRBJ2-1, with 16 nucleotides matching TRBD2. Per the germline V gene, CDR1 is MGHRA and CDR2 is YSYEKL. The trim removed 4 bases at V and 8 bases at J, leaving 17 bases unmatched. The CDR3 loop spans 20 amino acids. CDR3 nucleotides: TGCGCCAGCAGCCGAAGCCCAGAAGGGACTAGCGGGAGGGCCGCGTATGAGCAGTTCTTC. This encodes CASSRSPEGTSGRAAYEQFF.

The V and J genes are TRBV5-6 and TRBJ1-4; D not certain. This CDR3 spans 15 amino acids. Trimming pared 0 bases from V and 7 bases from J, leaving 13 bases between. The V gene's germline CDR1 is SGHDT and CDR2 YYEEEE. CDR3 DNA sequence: TGTGCCAGCAGCTTGGCGCAGGTAGGATCTGAAAAACTGTTTTTT. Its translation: CASSLAQVGSEKLFF.

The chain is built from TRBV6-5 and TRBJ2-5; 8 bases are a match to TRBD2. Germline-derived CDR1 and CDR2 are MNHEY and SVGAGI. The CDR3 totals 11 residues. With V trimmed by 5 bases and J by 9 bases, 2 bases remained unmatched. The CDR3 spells CASSVTSAQYF. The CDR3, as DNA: TGTGCCAGCAGTGTGACTAGCGCCCAGTACTTC.

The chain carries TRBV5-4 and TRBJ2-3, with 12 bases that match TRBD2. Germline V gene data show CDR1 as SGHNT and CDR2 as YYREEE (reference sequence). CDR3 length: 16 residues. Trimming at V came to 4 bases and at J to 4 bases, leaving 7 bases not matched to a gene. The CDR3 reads CASSRTSGNRADTQYF. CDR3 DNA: TGTGCCAGCAGCCGGACTAGCGGGAATAGAGCAGATACGCAGTATTTT.

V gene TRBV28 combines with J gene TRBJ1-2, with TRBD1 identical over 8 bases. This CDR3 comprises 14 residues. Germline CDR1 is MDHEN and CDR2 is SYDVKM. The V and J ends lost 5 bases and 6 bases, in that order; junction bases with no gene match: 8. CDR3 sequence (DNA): TGTGCCAGCAGTACATCGGACAGGGTTGATGGCTACACCTTC. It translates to CASSTSDRVDGYTF.

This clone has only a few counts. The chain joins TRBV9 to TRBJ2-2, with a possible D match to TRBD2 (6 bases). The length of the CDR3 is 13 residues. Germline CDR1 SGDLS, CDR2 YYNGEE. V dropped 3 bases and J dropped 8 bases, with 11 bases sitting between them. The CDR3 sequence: CASSAGTLGELFF. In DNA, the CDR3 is TGTGCCAGCAGCGCGGGGACTTTGGGGGAGCTGTTTTTT.

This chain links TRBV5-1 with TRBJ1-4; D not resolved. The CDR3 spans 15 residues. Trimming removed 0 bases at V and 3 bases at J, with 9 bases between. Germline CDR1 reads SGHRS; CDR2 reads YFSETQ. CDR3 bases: TGCGCCAGCAGCTTGGCTTCGGGGTCTAATGAAAAACTGTTTTTT. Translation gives CASSLASGSNEKLFF.

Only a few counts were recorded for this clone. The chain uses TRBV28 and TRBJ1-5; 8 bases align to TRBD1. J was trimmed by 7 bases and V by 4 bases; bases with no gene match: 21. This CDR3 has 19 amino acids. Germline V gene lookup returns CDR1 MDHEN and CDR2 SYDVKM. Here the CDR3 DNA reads TGTGCCAGCAGTTACCGTTACTTTACTCAGGGGGCGAGGGAACAGCCCCAGCATTTT. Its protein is CASSYRYFTQGAREQPQHF.